This T cell receptor beta chain was observed in a study of cytomegalovirus exposure and HLA in healthy donors (TCRdb year 2017). About the full investigation: An earlier analysis of some 550 of the donors reported 250 to 300 Gb of sequence data and 117 million unique TCR beta sequences from approximately 180 million T cells. An early release that covered fewer than 800 HLA-typed donors contained 300 to 350 gigabases of sequencing data and around 85 million unique TCR sequences. The genetic ancestry cluster associated with self-reported Caucasian donors included 81% of the roughly 380 genotyped donors. The aim of the study was to test whether cataloging public T cell receptors could identify signatures of past pathogen exposure. The study used immunosequencing to profile the T cell repertoires of 600 to 850 subjects and linked those repertoires to cytomegalovirus serostatus. Besides the first cohort of 500 to 700 subjects, a separate validation cohort made up of roughly 120 different subjects was used. High-throughput TCR immunosequencing, statistical association of individual TCRs with disease status, and machine learning were combined to predict cytomegalovirus infection status. To study patterns of TCR occurrence, a later analysis re-analyzed previously published TCR beta repertoires from 600 to 750 donors and added high-resolution HLA genotyping. In the later analysis, no new phenotypic data were used to find candidate immune exposures; instead, reliance was placed on TCR beta sequences and their occurrence across donors. An earlier analysis of nearly 600 of the donors applied high-throughput TCR beta sequencing to assess whether each TCR beta V gene segment acted as functional or pseudogenic. Donor age, sex, ethnicity and CMV serostatus were compiled together with the repertoire data. A later genetic analysis took genome-wide SNP genotypes for about three fifths of the 666 donors and used that subset as a discovery cohort. All discovery cohort repertoires had been generated using a single sequencing platform. HLA typing covered class I and class II loci at four-digit resolution. Typing coverage differed by locus: A, B, C, DRB1 and DQB1 were typed in about 629-640 donors, DQA1 in 500 to 550, DPA1 in approximately 610, and DPB1 in about 450. Because of strong linkage in the cohort, a few DR-DQ haplotypes were treated as single units for association and clustering. Across about 380 genotyped donors of the cohort, an average of about 240,000 unique TCR beta nucleotide sequences per donor were sequenced, and 15% to 20% of those sequences were non-productive.

The investigation overall reported the following: Roughly uniform sequencing depth across donors was assumed in presence/absence analyses, although this assumption may not hold. It was suggested by the authors that the approach could potentially be generalized to other disease states and immunological phenotypes. An association between a missense DCLRE1C variant and V-gene and J-gene trimming of TCR beta chains was found in a later genetic analysis and replicated in an independent cohort. Most TCR sequences were seen in very few donors, while some public TCRs were found in many individuals. Assigning TCR associations to individual alleles was difficult when HLA alleles, especially DR and DQ, strongly co-occurred. A later analysis found that TCR association rates varied across HLA loci, with DRB1 alleles showing the most associated TCRs and HLA-C alleles the fewest. A few of the identified cytomegalovirus-associated TCR beta chains were confirmed in vitro to be specific for cytomegalovirus antigens. In a later analysis, around 15,000 TCR beta sequences were associated with specific HLA alleles at a false discovery rate of 0.05. The classifier was reported to diagnose cytomegalovirus status with high specificity and sensitivity in both the original cohort and the validation cohort. A further reported finding was that TCR beta sequences accurately predicted the HLA-A and HLA-B alleles for most subjects in the first cohort. An earlier analysis of 450 to 750 of the donors showed that most TCR beta V segments appeared in productive rearrangements either about 87% or about 30% of the time, which broadly matched IMGT annotations. Because HLA typing was missing for some donors at each locus, association tests included only the typed subset. This cohort had only TCR beta chains sequenced, and the lack of alpha or paired-chain data limited which features could be detected. Some IMGT-functional V segments, including TRBV6-2 and TRBV6-3, could not be told apart with the 87-base-pair reads, so those segments were excluded. Roughly 17 rarely observed V segments, including chromosome 9 orphons, were excluded from the earlier analysis of about 500 of the donors because counts were too low. A cluster of highly shared sequence variants was judged likely to represent a technical artifact of the sequencing pipeline. A later analysis found that most CMV-associated TCR beta chains appeared HLA-restricted, with HLA associations seemingly driven largely by CMV exposure. The study listed 170 or so TCR beta chains as associated with cytomegalovirus. Linkage disequilibrium might explain the correlated functional status among segregating V segments, but an unknown experimental factor could not be excluded. Several of the top co-occurrence clusters appeared to be linked to parvovirus B19, influenza, CMV and Epstein-Barr virus, according to a later analysis. In a later analysis, HLA-associated TCR beta chains were found to be more clonally expanded and to have lower generation probabilities than equally common non-associated chains. CMV serostatus was the only immune exposure information available for the cohort. According to a later genetic analysis, donors in an Asian-associated ancestry cluster had fewer N-insertions in productive TCRs than the approximately 670-donor mean.

The library was obtained by the immunoSEQ multiplex PCR assay. For the multiplex PCR, a mixture combining 60 forward primers for TCR Vbeta segments and 13 reverse primers for TCR Jbeta segments was used. A multiplex PCR assay on genomic DNA amplified the CDR3 region of rearranged TCR beta genes. On the Illumina HiSeq System, the amplified TCR beta libraries were sequenced as 87-base-pair reads. Regarding the original processing steps: A later analysis tallied approximately 87 million unique TCR beta chains across the 640 or so repertoires, and approximately 12 million of those chains were shared by two or more donors. Raw reads were error-corrected and collapsed into unique sequences with a nearest-neighbor algorithm that merged closely related sequences to remove PCR and sequencing errors. To assign V, D and J gene segments, CDR3 sequences were aligned to IMGT reference sequences. For a sequence to be retained, at least a six-nucleotide match to both a V gene segment and a J gene segment was required. Rearrangements were called productive when the CDR3 lacked stop codons and stayed in frame with V and J; all others were non-productive. Following IMGT convention, CDR3 was defined as the stretch from the second conserved V-encoded cysteine to the conserved J-encoded phenylalanine. In an earlier analysis of approximately 590 of the donors, sequences lacking an unambiguous match to a single V gene segment were excluded. An earlier analysis of 500 to 700 of the donors classified V segments as functional when productive rearrangements were above 56.7% and as segregating when the standard deviation between donors was above 5%. A statistical classification framework was built for diagnosing cytomegalovirus status from the catalog of TCR beta chain sequences. V and J gene assignment, in a later analysis, came from comparing TCR nucleotide sequences with IMGT/GENE-DB human TR gene sequences. A later analysis assigned CDR3 sequences and most-parsimonious VDJ recombination scenarios with the TCRdist pipeline. In a later analysis, each TCR beta chain was defined by its CDR3 amino acid sequence together with its V-gene family, and reads lacking a unique V-gene family were excluded. In a later analysis, approximately 590 highly shared, low-generation-probability nucleotide sequences were removed to address suspected cross-contamination and a sequencing artifact. In a later analysis, a clonal expansion index was calculated for each public chain from normalized within-repertoire ranks of inferred template counts. In a later analysis, generation probabilities were computed using a VDJ recombination model fitted to out-of-frame rearrangements, and the results were checked against IGoR. A later analysis scored TCR-TCR, TCR-HLA and TCR-CMV co-occurrence with hypergeometric tests, applying a repertoire-size bias correction to TCR pairs. In a later analysis, false discovery rates were estimated by permuting HLA or CMV assignments 20 times. In a later analysis, co-occurring TCRs were grouped using DBSCAN, and TCRdist sequence similarity was added for clustering within HLA-allele-positive subsets. For co-occurrence clustering, repertoires with fewer than 30,000 or more than 120,000 public chains were excluded, along with about five repertoires with anomalous nucleotide sharing. TCRdb's version of the immuneACCESS table is confined to in-frame rearrangements and falls short of the full clone set. An unresolved V gene accounts for under half of the shortfall where checked; the remainder is of unknown origin. D and trimming come from the DNA, and the V and J calls and clone size come from that table. This sample holds more than 85,000 clones; about 63% were observed only once. The top ten hold roughly 6.8% of the sample.

In total, 666 healthy bone marrow donors made up the cohort. At the time of sampling, all cohort members were nominally healthy, though unrecorded immune exposures were likely present. The donor tested CMV seronegative, placing the donor among the roughly 340 seronegative members of the cohort. Every donor gave a peripheral blood sample, and the peripheral blood mononuclear cells from that sample were used for TCR beta sequencing. Genomic DNA extraction from the blood cell samples was performed with the Qiagen DNeasy Blood Extraction Kit. CDR1 and CDR2 are read off the germline V gene as SGHRS and YFSETQ. The CDR3 starts with the cysteine, ends with the phenylalanine, and has 15 residues. Only the CDR3 portion is preserved as DNA: 45 bases, with reading frame beginning at the first base. To note about this clone: The antigen this receptor binds is unknown. No qualities accompany the bases; no much larger clone lies one base away.

This clonotype was obtained from a woman aged 25 to 45 in good health and CMV-seronegative. The receptor chain draws on TRBV5-1 and TRBJ2-5, and the D gene may be TRBD2, 6 bases matching. The J call could be wrong; TRBJ2-7 is a better fit for the DNA end. Sequenced sample: PBMCs. Here the CDR3 is given as CASSTGPRGGNEQYF. The sequenced DNA: TGCGCCAGCAGCACCGGGCCTCGGGGCGGGAACGAGCAGTACTTC.